The source of this TCR beta chain is a study of CXCR3-negative and CXCR3-positive naive CD8 T cells. Study-level results: Hydrophobicity was higher for TRB CDR3s found in CXCR3-positive naive cells than in CXCR3-negative naive cells.

In the case of this clonotype: Its cognate antigen is unknown.

Researchers prepared the TRB cDNA libraries using 5' RACE with UMI labels. Reanalyzing the 5' RACE reads, TCRdb keeps one entry per CDR3 protein, without DNA. Found here are around 150,000 distinct CDR3 sequences; the top ten clones hold 0.41%. The CDR3 has 14 residues. Germline lookup yields CDR1 ENHRY and CDR2 SYGVKD. Sequencing was performed on naive CXCR3+ CD8+ T cells from blood. The subset: CD45RO-CCR7+CD27+CD95- naive CD8+ T cells expressing CXCR3 (TNR3+). The source of this sequence is a human donor in good health. Some clones in this sample may be carry-over from other donors' samples. V is TRBV10-3 and J is TRBJ2-3. The CDR3 region is CAISERVHTDTQYF.